This is a list of T cell receptor beta chains from one sample in a study of T cell repertoires in cytomegalovirus infection. TCRdb re-analysed the reads in MiXCR, keeping a single row per CDR3 protein. This table has under 250,000 distinct CDR3 sequences, around an eighth appearing once. Sequencing was performed on PBMCs. These receptors were obtained from a human donor in good health (CMV status not recorded). Some clones in this sample may be carry-over from other donors' samples. The CDR3 runs from the conserved cysteine through the conserved F or W. A D gene is named only where the DNA matches it firmly. Clone sizes are given selectively: once, few, many, or a class where the clone is expanded.

CDR3aa	CDR3nt	d_gene	abundance	j_gene	v_gene
CASSPLSGKTGELFF	TGTGCCAGCAGTCCTCTCTCCGGCAAGACCGGGGAGCTGTTTTTT	.	.	TRBJ2-2	TRBV28
CAWSTGDRGDTEAFF	TGTGCCTGGAGTACGGGGGACAGGGGCGATACTGAAGCTTTCTTT	TRBD1	few	TRBJ1-1	TRBV30
CASGLRGLAGGSDTQYF	TGTGCCAGCGGATTGCGTGGACTAGCGGGAGGTTCAGATACGCAGTATTTT	TRBD2	many	TRBJ2-3	TRBV6-2/TRBV6-3
CSVEGQTNTEAFF	TGCAGCGTTGAGGGACAGACGAACACTGAAGCTTTCTTT	TRBD1	few	TRBJ1-1	TRBV29-1
CASSFRGGNEQFF	TGTGCCAGTAGTTTTCGCGGGGGCAATGAGCAGTTCTTC	TRBD2	many	TRBJ2-1	TRBV19
CASGLTETYAQYF	TGTGCCAGCGGGTTGACAGAGACCTACGCGCAGTACTTC	.	.	TRBJ2-7	TRBV7-9
CASRTGTGGWNTEAFF	TGTGCCAGCAGAACCGGGACAGGGGGCTGGAACACTGAAGCTTTCTTT	TRBD1	many	TRBJ1-1	TRBV6-1
CATSDATRPGETQYF	TGTGCCACCAGTGATGCGACCCGGCCTGGGGAGACCCAGTACTTC	.	many	TRBJ2-5	TRBV24-1
CASSFGTNQPQHF	TGTGCCAGCAGCTTTGGGACAAATCAGCCCCAGCATTTT	.	many	TRBJ1-5	TRBV7-2
CASQGAGSTGELFF	TGTGCCAGCCAAGGGGCGGGGAGCACCGGGGAGCTGTTTTTT	.	many	TRBJ2-2	TRBV7-2
CASSLVWAGEGTQYF	TGTGCCAGCAGCTTAGTGTGGGCCGGAGAAGGGACCCAGTACTTC	.	many	TRBJ2-5	TRBV7-2
CASSMGRSYEQYF	TGTGCCAGTAGTATGGGACGGTCCTACGAGCAGTACTTC	.	few	TRBJ2-7	TRBV19
CASSLWVRDQPQHF	TGTGCCAGCAGCTTATGGGTCCGCGATCAGCCCCAGCATTTT	.	many	TRBJ1-5	TRBV7-2
CASSLKVSGYSSEQYF	TGTGCCAGCAGCTTGAAGGTTAGCGGTTATAGTAGCGAGCAGTACTTC	.	many	TRBJ2-7	TRBV7-2
CASSLGWQYYGYTF	TGTGCCAGCAGCTTAGGGTGGCAGTACTATGGCTACACCTTC	.	many	TRBJ1-2	TRBV7-8
CASSSRGFSTNEKLFF	TGTGCCAGCAGTTCCCGTGGATTCTCAACTAATGAAAAACTGTTTTTT	.	many	TRBJ1-4	TRBV27
CASSTETSTDTQYF	TGTGCCAGCAGCACGGAGACTAGCACAGATACGCAGTATTTT	.	many	TRBJ2-3	TRBV7-2
CASSREGETQYF	TGTGCCAGTAGTAGGGAAGGAGAGACCCAGTACTTC	.	once	TRBJ2-5	TRBV19
CASSEIRTNTGELFF	TGTGCCAGCAGTGAGATACGGACGAACACCGGGGAGCTGTTTTTT	.	many	TRBJ2-2	TRBV6-1
CASSLVGTSGNYEQYF	TGTGCCAGCAGCTTAGTCGGGACTAGCGGGAACTACGAGCAGTACTTC	TRBD2	.	TRBJ2-7	TRBV7-2
CASSAGTGGFNTEAFF	TGTGCCAGTAGTGCCGGGACAGGGGGCTTCAACACTGAAGCTTTCTTT	TRBD1	many	TRBJ1-1	TRBV19
CASSSGTRSYEQYF	TGCGCCAGCAGCTCGGGGACTAGGTCCTACGAGCAGTACTTC	TRBD2	few	TRBJ2-7	TRBV5-1
CASSPRPTGELFF	TGTGCCAGCAGCCCCCGGCCTACCGGGGAGCTGTTTTTT	.	many	TRBJ2-2	TRBV7-3
CASSPGGRNSNQPQHF	TGTGCCAGCAGCCCCGGTGGGAGGAATAGCAATCAGCCCCAGCATTTT	.	.	TRBJ1-5	TRBV7-2
CASSALDIQETQYF	TGTGCCAGCAGTGCCCTTGACATTCAAGAGACCCAGTACTTC	.	.	TRBJ2-5	TRBV6-2/TRBV6-3
CASSLGGRHQPQHF	TGTGCCAGCAGCTTAGGGGGCCGTCATCAGCCCCAGCATTTT	.	many	TRBJ1-5	TRBV7-2
CASSRPGLPYEQYF	TGTGCCAGCAGCCGCCCGGGACTTCCCTACGAGCAGTACTTC	.	many	TRBJ2-7	TRBV7-2
CASSLGPGSETQYF	TGTGCCAGCAGCTTAGGTCCCGGAAGCGAGACCCAGTACTTC	.	few	TRBJ2-5	TRBV5-5
CASSQGGNWNGYTF	TGTGCCAGCAGCCAAGGAGGGAATTGGAATGGCTACACCTTC	.	few	TRBJ1-2	TRBV14
CASSFSISEAFF	TGTGCCAGCAGTTTTTCAATTTCTGAAGCTTTCTTT	.	few	TRBJ1-1	TRBV28
CATSRDTGRGEKLFF	TGTGCCACCAGCAGAGATACGGGAAGGGGTGAAAAACTGTTTTTT	.	.	TRBJ1-4	TRBV15
CASSQDRGVGYNEQFF	TGCGCCAGCAGCCAAGATCGGGGAGTAGGCTACAATGAGCAGTTCTTC	.	.	TRBJ2-1	TRBV4-1
CASSQGAANTEAFF	TGTGCCAGCAGTCAGGGGGCGGCAAACACTGAAGCTTTCTTT	TRBD1	many	TRBJ1-1	TRBV12-3/TRBV12-4
CASTQRSSGNTIYF	TGTGCCAGCACCCAGCGCAGCTCTGGAAACACCATATATTTT	.	.	TRBJ1-3	TRBV6-5
CASSHGLADPYTDTQYF	TGTGCCAGCAGCCATGGACTAGCGGATCCTTATACAGATACGCAGTATTTT	TRBD2	few	TRBJ2-3	TRBV3-1
CASRREALPYNEQFF	TGTGCCAGCCGGCGGGAGGCTTTACCCTACAATGAGCAGTTCTTC	TRBD2	.	TRBJ2-1	TRBV5-4
CASSPFSMNTEAFF	TGTGCCAGCAGCCCCTTTTCCATGAACACTGAAGCTTTCTTT	.	many	TRBJ1-1	TRBV7-2
CASSLGGQGRSYGYTF	TGTGCCAGCAGCTTAGGGGGACAGGGCAGATCGTATGGCTACACCTTC	TRBD1	many	TRBJ1-2	TRBV7-2
CSARDHLVNIQYF	TGCAGTGCTAGAGACCATCTCGTGAACATTCAGTACTTC	.	.	TRBJ2-4	TRBV20-1
CASSYPGQNQPQHF	TGTGCCAGCAGTTATCCGGGACAGAATCAGCCCCAGCATTTT	TRBD1	.	TRBJ1-5	TRBV2
CASSLTSPSYNEQFF	TGTGCCAGCAGCTTAACTAGCCCTTCCTACAATGAGCAGTTCTTC	.	many	TRBJ2-1	TRBV11-2
CASSRGTGSNQPQHF	TGTGCCAGCAGCAGAGGGACAGGCAGCAATCAGCCCCAGCATTTT	TRBD1	many	TRBJ1-5	TRBV14
CASRGYSYNEQFF	TGTGCCAGCAGGGGATACAGTTACAATGAGCAGTTCTTC	.	.	TRBJ2-1	TRBV6-2/TRBV6-3
CASSPSRGEETQYF	TGCGCCAGCAGCCCGTCGAGGGGGGAAGAGACCCAGTACTTC	.	.	TRBJ2-5	TRBV5-1
CASSLAPPGNTEAFF	TGTGCCAGCAGTTTGGCCCCCCCAGGGAATACTGAAGCTTTCTTT	.	.	TRBJ1-1	TRBV12-3/TRBV12-4
CASSLIGPSQGGNEKLFF	TGTGCCAGCAGTTTGATCGGGCCCTCCCAGGGGGGTAATGAAAAACTGTTTTTT	TRBD1	many	TRBJ1-4	TRBV28
CASSFNRNQPQHF	TGTGCCAGCAGTTTTAACCGCAATCAGCCCCAGCATTTT	.	few	TRBJ1-5	TRBV6-2/TRBV6-3
CASSPGTGDEQFF	TGTGCCAGTAGTCCTGGGACAGGGGATGAGCAGTTCTTC	TRBD1	many	TRBJ2-1	TRBV19
CASSHRGQSGEQYF	TGTGCCAGTAGCCATCGTGGCCAATCAGGGGAGCAGTACTTC	.	many	TRBJ2-7	TRBV19
CASSSLASGRDRYNEQFF	TGTGCCAGCAGTTCCCTGGCGTCTGGGCGGGACAGGTACAATGAGCAGTTCTTC	TRBD1	many	TRBJ2-1	TRBV6-6
CASTPGWDEQFF	TGTGCCAGCACCCCCGGATGGGATGAGCAGTTCTTC	.	many	TRBJ2-1	TRBV7-2
CSVGQASSRGYTF	TGCAGCGTTGGTCAAGCTTCCTCTAGGGGCTACACCTTC	.	many	TRBJ1-2	TRBV29-1
CASSIGDRGTLNTEAFF	TGTGCCAGTAGTATAGGGGACAGGGGAACTTTGAACACTGAAGCTTTCTTT	TRBD1	many	TRBJ1-1	TRBV19
CASSPQPGPANYGYTF	TGTGCCAGCAGTCCCCAACCGGGACCAGCTAACTATGGCTACACCTTC	.	many	TRBJ1-2	TRBV12-3/TRBV12-4